This is a list of T cell receptor beta chains from one sample in a study of human T cells and chemical hapten exposure. TCRdb reprocessed the RACE reads with MiXCR, giving one entry per CDR3 protein. The repertoire consists of about 350,000 distinct CDR3 sequences, with around 6% occurring once and the leading ten covering about 5%. The starting material was whole blood, obtained in connection with sensitization to the hapten diphenylcyclopropenone (DPC). The receptors shown here come from a young woman with alopecia areata. Some clones in this sample may be carry-over from other donors' samples. Each CDR3 is given with its conserved first and last residue. The size field is filled for only some rows; it gives once, few, many or a size class.

len	abundance	v_gene	j_gene	CDR3aa
17	many	TRBV4-1	TRBJ2-3	CASSQDPAGGRSDTQYF
15	many	TRBV11-2	TRBJ2-3	CASSSRGGQTDTQYF
12	many	TRBV24-1	TRBJ1-2	CATSGNNYGYTF
14	.	TRBV20-1	TRBJ1-3	CSATGTGSLDTIYF
11	.	TRBV10-3	TRBJ2-3	CAIRNTDTQYF
17	few	TRBV9	TRBJ2-6	CASSVAAESSGANVLTF
12	few	TRBV29-1	TRBJ1-3	CSVSGSGNTIYF
19	many	TRBV9	TRBJ2-6	CASSPQPGQRLSGANVLTF
13	many	TRBV20-1	TRBJ1-5	CSALLGANQPQHF
15	many	TRBV11-2	TRBJ1-4	CASTLGQGGDEKLFF
12	few	TRBV5-6	TRBJ1-1	CASSSLGTEAFF
18	few	TRBV10-3	TRBJ1-2	CAISSLSPGTGSDYGYTF
14	.	TRBV5-6	TRBJ2-1	CASSLDWKNNEQFF
12	.	TRBV6-6	TRBJ1-3	CASSPTGNTIYF
18	few	TRBV28	TRBJ1-2	CASSPGTGGPTLNYGYTF
15	.	TRBV12-3/TRBV12-4	TRBJ2-1	CASSLEAGSYNEQFF
15	few	TRBV10-3	TRBJ1-1	CAIRPGTGGGTEAFF
16	.	TRBV5-1	TRBJ2-6	CASSLAPGGGANVLTF
15	many	TRBV7-9	TRBJ1-4	CASSLKGATNEKLFF
15	.	TRBV12-5	TRBJ2-1	CASGPRAAGVDEQFF
14	many	TRBV5-1	TRBJ1-4	CASRPDISNEKLFF
12	many	TRBV5-5	TRBJ1-2	CASSLVQGGYTF
15	few	TRBV2	TRBJ2-1	CASRIETSGYNEQFF
14	few	TRBV6-6	TRBJ1-5	CASREGTENQPQHF
15	many	TRBV6-1	TRBJ2-2	CASSRQGVNTGELFF
16	.	TRBV6-2/TRBV6-3	TRBJ1-6	CASSLPPGVLSSPLHF
20	many	TRBV7-2	TRBJ2-7	CASSLRPPSSRTGPSYEQYF
14	few	TRBV12-3/TRBV12-4	TRBJ1-1	CASSPSGAHTEAFF
13	few	TRBV5-1	TRBJ1-2	CASSLGGDYGYTF
11	many	TRBV29-1	TRBJ1-2	CSVRLNYGYTF
15	few	TRBV20-1	TRBJ2-7	CSAIAADGGGDEQYF
13	many	TRBV6-5	TRBJ2-7	CASSYDPSEEQYF
16	many	TRBV7-9	TRBJ1-4	CASSPLKLATNEKLFF
14	many	TRBV2	TRBJ1-5	CASSDRAVNQPQHF
18	.	TRBV4-3	TRBJ2-5	CASSQDYRPGGRTETQYF
16	few	TRBV4-3	TRBJ1-1	CASSQGDRDMNTEAFF
14	.	TRBV10-3	TRBJ2-3	CATRTEINTDTQYF
14	many	TRBV25-1	TRBJ1-1	CASSEPTGNTEAFF
13	.	TRBV6-5	TRBJ1-6	CASSRDRWGPLHF
16	.	TRBV9	TRBJ1-2	CASSVATRGEHYGYTF
16	few	TRBV12-3/TRBV12-4	TRBJ2-3	CASRPGPAAAADTQYF
14	many	TRBV6-5	TRBJ1-1	CASTVPGGGTEAFF
14	.	TRBV5-6	TRBJ1-5	CASSLSWSNQPQHF
15	few	TRBV7-2	TRBJ2-4	CASSSGLAGMGLQYF
14	many	TRBV25-1	TRBJ2-3	CASRPDYPTDTQYF
15	few	TRBV12-3/TRBV12-4	TRBJ1-6	CASSFRQIYNSPLHF
15	.	TRBV7-3	TRBJ1-2	CASSAGQGINYGYTF
14	many	TRBV6-5	TRBJ2-3	CASSRDMGTDTQYF
12	many	TRBV20-1	TRBJ1-2	CSAPTENYGYTF
16	few	TRBV11-1	TRBJ2-2	CASSKLGTILTGELFF
13	.	TRBV6-2/TRBV6-3	TRBJ1-1	CASMTHRGPEAFF
14	few	TRBV29-1	TRBJ2-1	CSVGARAGHNEQFF
17	.	TRBV4-2	TRBJ2-1	CASSQVGRGGRYNEQFF
13	.	TRBV20-1	TRBJ1-1	CSASARVGAEAFF
12	.	TRBV6-2/TRBV6-3	TRBJ2-7	CASSPGQGEQYF
16	.	TRBV7-2	TRBJ2-3	CASSWTGSSSTDTQYF
13	.	TRBV27	TRBJ2-7	CASSSTFSYEQYF
15	many	TRBV20-1	TRBJ1-2	CSAIHRNLANYGYTF
13	few	TRBV12-5	TRBJ2-4	CASGLDRSNIQYF
14	.	TRBV7-8	TRBJ1-2	CASSLPGSPYGYTF